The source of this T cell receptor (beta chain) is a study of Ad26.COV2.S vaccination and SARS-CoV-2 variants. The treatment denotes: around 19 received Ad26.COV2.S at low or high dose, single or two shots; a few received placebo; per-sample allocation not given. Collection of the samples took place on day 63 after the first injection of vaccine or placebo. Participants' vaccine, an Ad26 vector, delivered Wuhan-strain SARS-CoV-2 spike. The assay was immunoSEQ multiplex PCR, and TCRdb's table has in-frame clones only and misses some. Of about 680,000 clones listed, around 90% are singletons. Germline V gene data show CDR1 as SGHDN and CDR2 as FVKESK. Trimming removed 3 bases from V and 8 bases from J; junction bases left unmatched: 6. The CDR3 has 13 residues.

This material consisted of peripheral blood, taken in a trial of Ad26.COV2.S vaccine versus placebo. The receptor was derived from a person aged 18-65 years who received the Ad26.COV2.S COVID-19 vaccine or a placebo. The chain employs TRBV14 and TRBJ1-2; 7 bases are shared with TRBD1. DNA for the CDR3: TGTGCCAGCAGCCAGAGACAGGGCCCCGGCTACACCTTC. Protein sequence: CASSQRQGPGYTF.